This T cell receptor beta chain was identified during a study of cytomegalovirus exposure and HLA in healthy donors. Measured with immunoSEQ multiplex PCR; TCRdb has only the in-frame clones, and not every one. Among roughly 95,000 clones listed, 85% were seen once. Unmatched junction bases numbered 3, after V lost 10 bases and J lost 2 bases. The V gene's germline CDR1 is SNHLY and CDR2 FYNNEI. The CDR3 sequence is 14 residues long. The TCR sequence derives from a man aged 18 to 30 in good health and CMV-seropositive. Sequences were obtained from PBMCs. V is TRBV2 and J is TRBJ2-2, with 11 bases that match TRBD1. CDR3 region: CAIGQGANTGELFF. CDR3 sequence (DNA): TGTGCCATCGGACAGGGGGCCAACACCGGGGAGCTGTTTTTT.